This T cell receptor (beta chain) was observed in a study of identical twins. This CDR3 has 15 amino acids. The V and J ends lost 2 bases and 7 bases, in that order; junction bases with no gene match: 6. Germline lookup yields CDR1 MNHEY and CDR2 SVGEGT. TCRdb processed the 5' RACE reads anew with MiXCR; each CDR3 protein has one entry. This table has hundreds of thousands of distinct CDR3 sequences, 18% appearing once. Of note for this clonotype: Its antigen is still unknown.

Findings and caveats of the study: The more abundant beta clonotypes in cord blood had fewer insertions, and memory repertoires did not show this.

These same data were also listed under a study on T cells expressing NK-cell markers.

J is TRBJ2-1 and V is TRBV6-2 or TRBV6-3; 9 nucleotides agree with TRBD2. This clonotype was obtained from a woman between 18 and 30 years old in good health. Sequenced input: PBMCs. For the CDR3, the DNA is TGTGCCAGCAGTTACGAGGCGGGGGGGCTTAATGAGCAGTTCTTC. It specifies CASSYEAGGLNEQFF.